One and the same sample provided the 16 T cell receptor beta chains below, sequenced in a study of CD8 T cells in ankylosing spondylitis. Findings and limits, study-wide: One TCR beta motif, made up of 7 or 8 highly homologous variants, appeared characteristic of ankylosing spondylitis blood.

MiXCR, applied by TCRdb to the 5' RACE reads, yields one record per CDR3 protein. Of 800,000 to 900,000 distinct CDR3 sequences in the sample, about 10% were seen once. The antigens for these receptors are not known. The sample was blood, either unsorted or a sorted T cell fraction (not recorded which). The receptors were sampled from a male donor with ankylosing spondylitis.

This clonotype was observed a handful of times. The chain joins TRBV6-1 to TRBJ2-5; weak D call: TRBD2 (5 bases). The ends were cut back, 6 bases at V and 2 bases at J, with 13 bases in the middle. The germline V gene has CDR1 MNHNS and CDR2 SASEGT. The CDR3 sequence is 14 residues long. In DNA, the CDR3 is TGTGCCAGCAGGAGGGCGGCAGAACAAGAGACCCAGTACTTC. Translating gives CASRRAAEQETQYF.

J is TRBJ2-1 and V is TRBV7-9, with D unclear. This CDR3 is built from 12 residues. The V gene's germline CDR1 is SEHNR and CDR2 FQNEAQ (reference sequence). Trimming left V 7 bases short and J 10 bases short, with 14 bases between. The CDR3 here is CASTLDVKEQFF. The CDR3 DNA reads TGTGCCAGCACCCTGGACGTGAAGGAGCAGTTCTTC.

The CDR3 is CASRPLSERETQYF. In DNA, the CDR3 is TGTGCCAGCAGGCCACTCAGCGAGAGAGAGACCCAGTACTTC. This rearrangement joins TRBV6-2 or TRBV6-3 to TRBJ2-5; unclear D gene. The CDR3 runs 14 residues. V was cut by 6 bases and J by 4 bases, with 15 bases left in between. Germline V lookup: CDR1 MNHEY, CDR2 SVGEGT.

The gene calls are TRBV7-2 and TRBJ1-2; TRBD1 matches 10 bases. The CDR3 loop spans 14 amino acids. J was trimmed by 7 bases and V by 5 bases; bases with no gene match: 7. Per germline, CDR1 SGHTA and CDR2 FQGNSA. The CDR3 nucleotides read TGTGCCAGCAGCATCGACAGGGGGCGAAGTGGCTACACCTTC. It translates to CASSIDRGRSGYTF.

At least ten counts were recorded for this clonotype. The rearrangement joins TRBV15 to TRBJ1-1; D uncertain. There are 16 residues in the CDR3. Germline V lookup: CDR1 LNHNV, CDR2 YYDKDF (reference sequence). V was clipped by 0 bases and J by 6 bases, with 17 bases between them. The CDR3 nucleotides are TGTGCCACCAGCAGAGATTGGGGAGTCGTTGGGGCTGAAGCTTTCTTT. This codes for CATSRDWGVVGAEAFF. The variable domain in full, with the rest retrieved from reference TRBV15 and TRBJ1-1, is DAMVIQNPRYQVTQFGKPVTLSCSQTLNHNVMYWYQQKSSQAPKLLFHYYDKDFNNEADTPDNFQSRRPNTSFCFLDIRSPGLGDTAMYLCATSRDWGVVGAEAFFGQGTRLTVV.

This clonotype turned up a few times. The chain is built from TRBV7-2 and TRBJ1-6; possibly TRBD1 for D (5 bases). Between the trimmed V and J ends, which lost 3 bases and 9 bases, there was a span of 9 bases. This CDR3 spans 13 amino acids. Germline CDR1 is SGHTA and CDR2 is FQGNSA. The DNA of the CDR3 is TGTGCCAGCAGCTTGTACGGGGGTTCACCCCTCCACTTT. It yields the protein CASSLYGGSPLHF.

Concerning this clonotype itself: At one boundary the junction diverges from the germline segment, which might be a read error. The chain employs TRBV7-2 and TRBJ2-3, with 8 bases identical to TRBD1. This CDR3 is 14 amino acids long. Germline assignment: CDR1 SGHTA and CDR2 FQGNSA. CDR3 nucleotide sequence: TGTGCCAGCAGCTTGGACAGGGTAACAGATACGCAGTCTTTT. This gives the protein CASSLDRVTDTQSF.

The chain has TRBV28 and TRBJ2-5, with TRBD2 identical over 12 bases. The CDR3 has 16 residues. V lost 2 bases to trimming and J lost 4 bases; unmatched junction nucleotides: 5. In germline, CDR1 is MDHEN, CDR2 SYDVKM. The CDR3 DNA is TGTGCCAGCAGTTTACTAGCGGGAGGGCCCCCAGAGACCCAGTACTTC. It is translated as CASSLLAGGPPETQYF.

This clonotype was observed a handful of times. This sequence joins TRBV29-1 and TRBJ2-5, with 7 bases aligning to TRBD2. Germline CDR1 is SQVTM and CDR2 is ANQGSEA. The trim removed 4 bases at V and 7 bases at J, leaving 9 bases unmatched. The CDR3 runs 13 residues. The CDR3 sequence is CSVVGGGRLTQYF. CDR3 sequence (DNA): TGCAGCGTTGTTGGGGGAGGGCGATTGACCCAGTACTTC.

This clonotype was picked up a small number of times. The V gene is TRBV24-1, the J gene TRBJ2-2, with D perhaps matching TRBD2 (7 bases). Germline-derived CDR1 and CDR2 are KGHDR and SFDVKD. Trimming took 8 bases from V and 6 from J, leaving 15 bases between them. The CDR3 length is 14 residues. The CDR3 sequence: CATKSQGGAGELFF. CDR3 nucleotide sequence: TGTGCCACCAAGTCACAGGGAGGGGCCGGGGAGCTGTTTTTT.

Only a few counts were recorded for this clonotype. V is TRBV15 and J is TRBJ2-7; D unclear. V gave up 0 bases and J gave up 3 bases, with 12 bases separating them. The CDR3 has 15 amino acids. Germline-derived CDR1 and CDR2 are LNHNV and YYDKDF (reference sequence). The CDR3 DNA follows: TGTGCCACCAGCAGAGATGAGAATCCCTTCTACGAGCAGTACTTC. This encodes CATSRDENPFYEQYF.

In this sample, this clonotype turned up a few times. The CDR3 DNA follows: TGCGCCAGCAGCTTAGTAGGGGGGGACGAGGCTTTCTTT. Translation gives CASSLVGGDEAFF. The genes are TRBV5-1 and TRBJ1-1, with a weak D call TRBD1 (6 bases). V dropped 2 bases and J dropped 11 bases, with 16 bases sitting between them. The CDR3 totals 13 residues. Looked up from germline, CDR1 is SGHRS and CDR2 is YFSETQ. Using reference TRBV5-1 and TRBJ1-1 for the parts outside the CDR3, the full variable domain is KAGVTQTPRYLIKTRGQQVTLSCSPISGHRSVSWYQQTPGQGLQFLFEYFSETQRNKGNFPGRFSGRQFSNSRSEMNVSTLELGDSALYLCASSLVGGDEAFFGQGTRLTVV.

The chain employs TRBV5-1 and TRBJ2-4; D is undetermined. Trimming took 4 bases from V and 9 from J, leaving 17 bases between them. Germline V gene data show CDR1 as SGHRS and CDR2 as YFSETQ. This CDR3 region has 14 residues. In nucleotides, the CDR3 is TGCGCCAGCAGCCCGGCCACCCGCTATAGCATTCAGTACTTC. Protein sequence: CASSPATRYSIQYF.

About this clonotype itself: At one end, the junction sequence differs from germline, possibly due to a read error. CDR3 sequence: CASSQEGGTEVFF. The DNA of the CDR3 is TGCGCCAGCAGCCAAGAAGGGGGGACTGAAGTTTTCTTT. V usage is TRBV4-3 and J usage is TRBJ1-1; TRBD1 might be the D (6 bases). From germline, CDR1 is LGHNA and CDR2 YSLEER. This CDR3 has 13 residues.

This clonotype was observed a handful of times. The V call is TRBV20-1, the J call TRBJ1-2; D is unresolved. CDR1 and CDR2 from the germline V gene are DFQATT and SNEGSKA (reference sequence). V shed 3 bases and J shed 8 bases, with 13 bases lying between them. This CDR3 comprises 12 residues. The CDR3 region is CSASSPLDGYTF. DNA for the CDR3: TGCAGTGCTAGTTCCCCGCTTGACGGCTACACCTTC.

This CDR3 reads CASSPSGPLSTGELFF. CDR3 nucleotide sequence: TGCGCCAGCAGCCCCTCCGGACCGTTAAGCACCGGGGAGCTGTTTTTT. The J gene is TRBJ2-2, the V gene TRBV5-1; D gene unclear. The germline V and J ends were trimmed by 4 bases and 4 bases, with 17 bases remaining between them. This CDR3 comprises 16 residues. Germline V lookup: CDR1 SGHRS, CDR2 YFSETQ.